This T cell receptor beta chain was identified in a study of cytomegalovirus exposure and HLA in healthy donors. The study, taken as a whole, reports: It was reported that the classifier diagnosed cytomegalovirus status with high specificity and sensitivity in both the original and validation cohorts. CMV antigen specificity of a few CMV-associated chains was confirmed in vitro. It was 164 TCR beta chains that were listed as cytomegalovirus-associated. Generally TCR sequences proved uncommon, though certain public TCRs appeared in numerous donors.

Profiled with immunoSEQ multiplex PCR; TCRdb holds only in-frame clones, not every one. Among about 120,000 clones, over 75% were seen once, and the ten largest hold under 6.5%. About this clone: Its antigen is currently unknown.

Sequenced material: PBMCs. This TCR came from a woman aged 18-29 years in good health and CMV-seropositive.

The DNA for the CDR3 is TGTGCCATCAGTACCGGGACAGGGGGCGCCGGCTATGGCTACACCTTC. Its translation: CAISTGTGGAGYGYTF. The chain combines TRBV10-3 with TRBJ1-2, with 12 bases fitting TRBD1. The junction had 8 bases not matched to a gene; V was cut back by 5 bases and J by 4 bases. Germline V gene lookup returns CDR1 ENHRY and CDR2 SYGVKD. CDR3 size: 16 residues.